This T cell receptor (beta chain) is drawn from a study of CD8+CD57+ T cells in acquired aplastic anemia (dated by TCRdb to 2016 to 2019). A note on the overall study: A mean of around 3 ug of DNA, ranging from roughly 0.19 to 30 ug, was extracted from sorted CD4+ and CD8+ cells. Healthy donor samples averaged approximately 10 million reads for CD4+ and roughly 11 million for CD8+ cells. The full study reports these points: CD8+ Simpson's diversity did not differ significantly between patients and healthy controls (P=0.060). Although roughly 29 CD8+ CDR3 sequences were shared by patients and controls, these sequences appeared highly expressed in patients and within the immunodominant clones of patients.

Concerning this clonotype itself: Its antigen specificity is not known. No base qualities exist here, and no much larger clone lies one base off it.

The germline V gene supplies CDR1 SQVTM and CDR2 ANQGSEA. The CDR3, cysteine through phenylalanine, is 11 amino acids long. Just CDR3 DNA is preserved here, 33 bases in frame from base 1. V is reduced by 4 bases and J by 9 bases, leaving a spacing of 10 bases between them. In this study, sorted CD4+ and CD8+ T cells from the blood of healthy subjects and of severe aplastic anemia patients had their TCR repertoires deep-sequenced. Ficoll-Paque density gradient centrifugation was used to isolate peripheral blood mononuclear cells. Before DNA extraction, CD4+ and CD8+ T cells were sorted by FACS or by magnetic beads. Profiling of TCR beta VDJ combinations and CDR3 sequences used genomic DNA as the template. An Illumina HiSeq 2000 was used for TCR repertoire sequencing. The authors' analysis ran thus. TRBV/TRBJ rearrangement plots, CDR3 size and DJ length profiles, and Simpson's diversity index were used to assess repertoires. The immunodominant clone was defined as the most abundant DNA sequence in deep sequencing data. CDR3 amino acid sequences were screened for sharing across subjects and compared with published repertoires and the VDJdb database. TCRdb ran its own pipeline on the public reads, namely fastp trimming at Q25 and MiXCR clone calling, and kept in-frame beta chains. Each record represents a unique CDR3 protein, reported with the most common genes and DNA among its rows. These V and J calls are TCRdb output, not the study's own analysis. In all, the sample holds 75,000 to 90,000 distinct CDR3 sequences, and roughly half of those were seen once. Jointly, the top ten make up 65% to 70% of the sample.

Here the chain combines TRBV29-1 and TRBJ2-1, with the D call tentatively TRBD1 or TRBD2, each fitting 5 bases. Sequencing was done on a sample of sorted CD4+, CD8+, or CD8+CD57+ T cells (not recorded which) from PBMCs. This TCR was recovered from a human donor in good health, serving as a control. The CDR3 loop reads CSVAGRPEQFF. The DNA sequence reads TGCAGCGTTGCGGGGCGTCCTGAGCAGTTCTTC.